The entry that follows covers one TCR beta chain sequence. The antigen it recognizes is unknown. Base quality data are lacking; no much larger clone is found one base away. The germline V gene (reference sequence) gives CDR1 as SGHNT and CDR2 as YYREEE. The junction carries 11 bases between V and J, which are trimmed by 0 bases and 5 bases respectively. From cysteine to phenylalanine, the CDR3 is 14 amino acids long. The entry retains the CDR3 DNA only, 42 bases that are in frame from base 1. Using the deep immunoSEQ assay, multiplex PCR amplified TCR CDR3 regions from genomic DNA. Extracted genomic DNA from each cell subset was spread evenly across all wells of several immunoSEQ 96-well plates, with each plate serving as a replicate. For unsorted PBMC, around 290 ng of genomic DNA, equivalent to approximately 30,000 T cell genomes, went into each replicate PCR. Ten immunoSEQ deep assay plates were used to sequence the unsorted PBMC genomic DNA. Purified libraries were measured with a Qubit 3.0 fluorometer, size-checked on a Bioanalyzer 2100, and measured again with the KAPA Library Quantification kit. Each immunoSEQ 96-well plate was sequenced on its own single-read 150-cycle Illumina NextSeq 550 flow cell. Concerning the study's data processing: The immunoSEQ output contained only junctional sequences without quality scores, so filtering could not match that applied to full-length reads. To assign V/J genes and CDR3, sequences were annotated against IMGT germline references using PyIR, a Python wrapper for IgBLAST v1.9. Reads were filtered out if the reads had weak V/J assignments (E-value above 1e-6), no CDR3, stop codons, out-of-frame junctions, or ambiguous translated residues. V3J clonotypes were defined as sequences sharing an identical inferred V gene, J gene, and CDR3 amino acid sequence. Percentage overlap between repertoires was calculated by dividing the number of shared unique clonotypes by the size of the smaller repertoire. Repertoire richness was assessed with RTK rarefaction, the Chao1 estimator, and Recon v2.1 estimates of unobserved clonotypes. TCRdb's version of the immuneACCESS table is confined to in-frame rearrangements and falls short of the full clone set. An unresolved V gene accounts for under half of the shortfall where checked; the remainder is of unknown origin. The D gene and trimming were derived from the DNA, and the V and J assignments and clone size from that table. The sample data list fewer than 600,000 clones, and around 81% of these were observed just once. The ten largest make up 12% of the sample.

These data come from a study of shared clonotypes between healthy human individuals (dated by TCRdb to the early 2020s). The study in broad terms: The cohort comprised a couple of women and a few men aged 18 to 49 years. To estimate repertoire size and how much clonotype sharing occurs between individuals, the study deeply sequenced the blood TCR repertoires of several healthy adults. To increase sequencing depth and limit assay-specific biases, TCR repertoire library preparation and sequencing were carried out by different laboratories using diverse techniques. Per donor, leukapheresis produced somewhere between about 0.94 and 9.5 billion PBMCs.

Donors were healthy HIV-negative adults with no recently reported acute infections or vaccinations. Every donor was a Caucasian adult living in Nashville, Tennessee, USA. For unsorted samples, roughly 90 million PBMCs were counted, and genomic DNA was extracted using the QIAamp DNA Blood Mini kit. Blood was obtained by leukapheresis, after which PBMCs were separated by Ficoll-Histopaque density gradient centrifugation and cryopreserved in liquid nitrogen vapor phase. Findings and caveats that apply to the study as a whole: Pairwise subsampling led to the expectation that sequencing depth would affect the degree of clonotype sharing among donors. Because the study included only a small number of donors, the genetic and exposure-history diversity represented was limited. Sampling was limited to blood, and TCR repertoires in tissue likely differ from TCR repertoires in blood.

Sequenced material: PBMCs. This chain is built from TRBV5-4 and TRBJ1-1; the D gene is possibly TRBD1, with 6 bases matching. The sequence came from a woman in her forties in good health. Some clones in this sample may be carry-over from other donors' samples. The DNA sequence is as follows: TGTGCCAGCAGCTTGGGGCAGGGGATTACTGAAGCTTTCTTT. This encodes CASSLGQGITEAFF.